This TCR beta chain was recovered during a study of blood T cell repertoires in COVID-19. About the research overall: Both acute and convalescent COVID-19 samples were obtained from the United States, Italy and Spain. PBMCs, B-cell-depleted T cells, or T cells were the source of the cDNA or gDNA that made up the material.

The method was immunoSEQ multiplex PCR; TCRdb's version includes in-frame clones alone and lacks a portion of them. The sample has approximately 230,000 clones; around 83% are singletons. This clone was detected once. Germline CDR1 MGHDK, CDR2 SYGVNS. CDR3 length: 13 residues. Trimming took 5 bases from V and 6 from J, leaving 14 bases between them. The sequence was obtained from a man older than 75 with acute or convalescent COVID-19. Sequencing was performed on peripheral blood. The chain links TRBV25-1 to TRBJ2-7; no clear D gene. The CDR3 protein is CASSPHPTGEQYF. CDR3 sequence (DNA): TGTGCCAGCAGTCCTCACCCGACGGGCGAGCAGTACTTC.